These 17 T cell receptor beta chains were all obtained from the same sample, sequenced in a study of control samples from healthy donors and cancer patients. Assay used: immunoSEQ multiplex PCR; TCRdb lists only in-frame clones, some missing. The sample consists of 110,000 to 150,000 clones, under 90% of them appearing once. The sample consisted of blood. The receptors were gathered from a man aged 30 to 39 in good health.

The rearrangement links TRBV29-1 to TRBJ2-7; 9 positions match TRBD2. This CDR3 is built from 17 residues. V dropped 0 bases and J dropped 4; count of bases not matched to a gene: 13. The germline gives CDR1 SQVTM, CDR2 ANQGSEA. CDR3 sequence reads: CSVEDPPLAGDSYEQYF. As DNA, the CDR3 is TGCAGCGTTGAAGACCCCCCATTAGCGGGAGATAGTTACGAGCAGTACTTC.

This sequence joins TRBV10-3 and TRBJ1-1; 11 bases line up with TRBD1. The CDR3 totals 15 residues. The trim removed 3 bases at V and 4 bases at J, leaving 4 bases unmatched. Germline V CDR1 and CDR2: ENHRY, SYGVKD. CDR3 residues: CAISERTGGVTEAFF. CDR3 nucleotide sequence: TGTGCCATCAGTGAAAGGACAGGGGGCGTCACTGAAGCTTTCTTT.

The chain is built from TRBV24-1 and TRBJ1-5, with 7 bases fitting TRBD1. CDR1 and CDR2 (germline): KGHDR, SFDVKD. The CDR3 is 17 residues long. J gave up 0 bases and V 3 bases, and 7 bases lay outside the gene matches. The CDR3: CATSDPGTEYSNQPQHF. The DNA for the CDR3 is TGTGCCACCAGTGATCCAGGGACAGAATATAGCAATCAGCCCCAGCATTTT.

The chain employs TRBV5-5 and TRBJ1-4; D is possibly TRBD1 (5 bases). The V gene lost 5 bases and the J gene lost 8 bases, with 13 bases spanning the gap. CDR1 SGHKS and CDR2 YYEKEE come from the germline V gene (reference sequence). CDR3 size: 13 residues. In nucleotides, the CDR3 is TGTGCCAGCAGATCAGGGTGGAGGGAAAAACTGTTTTTT. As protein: CASRSGWREKLFF.

CDR3 DNA: TGTGCCAGCAGCCTCACCGGCATCGAGCAGTACTTC. It codes for CASSLTGIEQYF. This chain uses TRBV6-5 with TRBJ2-7; D ambiguous. Per germline, CDR1 MNHEY and CDR2 SVGAGI. The CDR3 is 12 amino acids. V lost 6 bases, J lost 6 bases, and 12 bases lay in between.

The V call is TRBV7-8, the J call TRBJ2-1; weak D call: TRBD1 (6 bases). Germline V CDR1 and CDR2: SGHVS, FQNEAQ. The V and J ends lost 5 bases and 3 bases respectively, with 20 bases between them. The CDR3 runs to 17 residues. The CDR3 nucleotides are TGTGCCAGCAGCGCTACAGGGAGCCCAACAATCTACAATGAGCAGTTCTTC. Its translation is CASSATGSPTIYNEQFF.

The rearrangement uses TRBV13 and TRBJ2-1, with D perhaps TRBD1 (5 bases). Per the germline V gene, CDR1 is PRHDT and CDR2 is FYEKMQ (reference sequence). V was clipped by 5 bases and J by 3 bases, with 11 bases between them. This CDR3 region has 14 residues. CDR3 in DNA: TGTGCCAGCAGCCCTAGGGGCGTCTACAATGAGCAGTTCTTC. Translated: CASSPRGVYNEQFF. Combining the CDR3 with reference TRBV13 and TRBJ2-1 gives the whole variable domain AAGVIQSPRHLIKEKRETATLKCYPIPRHDTVYWYQQGPGQDPQFLISFYEKMQSDKGSIPDRFSAQQFSDYHSELNMSSLELGDSALYFCASSPRGVYNEQFFGPGTRLTVL.

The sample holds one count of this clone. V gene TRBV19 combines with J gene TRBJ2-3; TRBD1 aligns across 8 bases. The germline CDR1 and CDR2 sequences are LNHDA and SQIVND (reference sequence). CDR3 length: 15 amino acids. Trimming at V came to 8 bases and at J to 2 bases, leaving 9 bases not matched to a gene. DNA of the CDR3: TGTGCCAGTCGGACAGGGTGGCTGGACACAGATACGCAGTATTTT. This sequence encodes CASRTGWLDTDTQYF. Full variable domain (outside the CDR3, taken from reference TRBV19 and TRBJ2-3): DGGITQSPKYLFRKEGQNVTLSCEQNLNHDAMYWYRQDPGQGLRLIYYSQIVNDFQKGDIAEGYSVSREKKESFPLTVTSAQKNPTAFYLCASRTGWLDTDTQYFGPGTRLTVL.

The CDR3: CASNDPGQTSNQPQHF. The DNA of the CDR3 is TGTGCCAGCAACGACCCGGGACAGACTAGCAATCAGCCCCAGCATTTT. J is TRBJ1-5 and V is TRBV2; TRBD1 aligns across 7 bases. V was clipped by 7 bases and J by 0 bases; unmatched bases: 9. The CDR3 sequence is 16 residues long. Germline V gene sequence: CDR1 SNHLY, CDR2 FYNNEI.

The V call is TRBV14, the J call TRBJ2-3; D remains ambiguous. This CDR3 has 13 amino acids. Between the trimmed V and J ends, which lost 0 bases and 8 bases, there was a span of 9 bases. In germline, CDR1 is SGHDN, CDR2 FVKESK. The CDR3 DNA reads TGTGCCAGCAGCCAAGATCTGTTGACTACGCAGTATTTT. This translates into CASSQDLLTTQYF.

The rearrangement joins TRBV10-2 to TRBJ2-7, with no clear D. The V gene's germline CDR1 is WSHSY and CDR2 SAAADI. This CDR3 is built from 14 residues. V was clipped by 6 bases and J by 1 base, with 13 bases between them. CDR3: CASSHSAESYEQYF. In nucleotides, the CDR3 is TGCGCCAGCAGCCACAGCGCAGAATCCTACGAGCAGTACTTC.

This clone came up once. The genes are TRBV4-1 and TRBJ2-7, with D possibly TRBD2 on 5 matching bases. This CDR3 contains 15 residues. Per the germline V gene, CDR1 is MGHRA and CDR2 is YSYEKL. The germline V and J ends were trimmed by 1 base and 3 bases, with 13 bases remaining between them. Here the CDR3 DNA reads TGCGCCAGCAGCCAAGCGTGGGGAGTCATCTACGAGCAGTACTTC. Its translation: CASSQAWGVIYEQYF.

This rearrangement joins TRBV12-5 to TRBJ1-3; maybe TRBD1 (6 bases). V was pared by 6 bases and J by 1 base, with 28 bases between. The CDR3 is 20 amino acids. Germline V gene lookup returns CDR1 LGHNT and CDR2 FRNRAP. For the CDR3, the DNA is TGTGCTAGTGGCGCGTACGATCGAGGGGGAATAATCAGATCTGGAAACACCATATATTTT. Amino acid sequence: CASGAYDRGGIIRSGNTIYF.

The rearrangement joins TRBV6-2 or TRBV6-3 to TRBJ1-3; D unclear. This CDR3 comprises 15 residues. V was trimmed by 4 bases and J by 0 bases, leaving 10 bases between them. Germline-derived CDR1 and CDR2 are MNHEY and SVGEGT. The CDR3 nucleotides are TGTGCCAGCAGTTTCACCAGAATCTCTGGAAACACCATATATTTT. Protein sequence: CASSFTRISGNTIYF.

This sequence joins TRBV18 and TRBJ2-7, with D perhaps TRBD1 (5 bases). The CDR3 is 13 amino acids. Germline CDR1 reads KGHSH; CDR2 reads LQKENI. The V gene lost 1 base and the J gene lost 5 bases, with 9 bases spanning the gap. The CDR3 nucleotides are TGTGCCAGCTCACCACAGGGGTGGGACGAGCAGTACTTC. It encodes CASSPQGWDEQYF.

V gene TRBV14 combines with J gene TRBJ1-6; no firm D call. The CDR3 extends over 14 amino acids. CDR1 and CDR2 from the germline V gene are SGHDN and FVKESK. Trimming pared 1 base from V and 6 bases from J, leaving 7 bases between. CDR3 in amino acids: CASSQVGLNSPLHF. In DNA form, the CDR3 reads TGTGCCAGCAGCCAAGTGGGCCTTAATTCACCCCTCCACTTT.

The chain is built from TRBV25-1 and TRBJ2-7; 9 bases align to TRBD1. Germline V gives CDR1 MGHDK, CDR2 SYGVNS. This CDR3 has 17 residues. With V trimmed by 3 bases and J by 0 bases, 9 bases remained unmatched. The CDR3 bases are TGTGCCAGCAGTGAGGACCCCGGGACAGGGAGCTCCTACGAGCAGTACTTC. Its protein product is CASSEDPGTGSSYEQYF.